The source of this T cell receptor (beta chain) is a study of blood T cell repertoires in COVID-19. Study-level information: Italy, Spain and the United States were the sources of the convalescent and acute COVID-19 samples. PBMCs, B-cell-depleted T cells, or T cells provided the cDNA or gDNA that made up the material.

This clone appeared a single time. This table comes from immunoSEQ multiplex PCR, and its TCRdb copy is limited to in-frame clones, with some not included. The data contain 30,000 to 40,000 clones, around 80% of them singletons. Trimming cost V 5 bases and J 2 bases, with 12 bases left between them. Germline values: CDR1 SGHRS, CDR2 YFSETQ. This CDR3 is built from 14 residues. This receptor was obtained from a man older than 75 with active or convalescent COVID-19. This chain links TRBV5-1 with TRBJ2-3, with a possible D match to TRBD1 (6 bases). The sequenced sample consisted of peripheral blood. Here the CDR3 DNA reads TGCGCCAGCAGTTATGGACAGCCCACAGATACGCAGTATTTT. Translated, it gives CASSYGQPTDTQYF.